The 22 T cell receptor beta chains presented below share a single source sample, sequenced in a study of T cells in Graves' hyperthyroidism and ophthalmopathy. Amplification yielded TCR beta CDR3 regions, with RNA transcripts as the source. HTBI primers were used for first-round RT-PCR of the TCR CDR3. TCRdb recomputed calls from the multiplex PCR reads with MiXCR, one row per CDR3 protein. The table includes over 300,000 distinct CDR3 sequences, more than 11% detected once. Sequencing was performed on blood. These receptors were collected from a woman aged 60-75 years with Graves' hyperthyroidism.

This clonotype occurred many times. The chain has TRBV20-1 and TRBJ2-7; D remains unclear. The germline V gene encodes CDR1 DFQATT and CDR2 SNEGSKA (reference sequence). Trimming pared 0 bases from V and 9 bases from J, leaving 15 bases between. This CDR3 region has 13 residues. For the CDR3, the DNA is TGCAGTGCTAGAGACAACTCTTTACGAGCGCAGTACTTC. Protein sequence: CSARDNSLRAQYF.

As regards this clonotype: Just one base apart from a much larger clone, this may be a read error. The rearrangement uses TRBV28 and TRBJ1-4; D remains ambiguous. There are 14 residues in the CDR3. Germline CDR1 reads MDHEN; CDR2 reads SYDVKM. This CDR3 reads CANSLTYVGEKPFF. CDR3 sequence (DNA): TGTGCCAACAGTTTAACTTACGTCGGTGAAAAACCGTTTTTT.

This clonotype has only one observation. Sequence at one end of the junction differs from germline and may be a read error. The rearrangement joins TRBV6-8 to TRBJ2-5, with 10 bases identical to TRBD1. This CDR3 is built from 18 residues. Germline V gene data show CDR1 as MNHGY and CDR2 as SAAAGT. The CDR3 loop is CASSHTGGPGQGIGTQYF. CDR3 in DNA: TGCGCCAGCAGCCACACCGGGGGGCCGGGACAGGGGATTGGGACCCAGTACTTC.

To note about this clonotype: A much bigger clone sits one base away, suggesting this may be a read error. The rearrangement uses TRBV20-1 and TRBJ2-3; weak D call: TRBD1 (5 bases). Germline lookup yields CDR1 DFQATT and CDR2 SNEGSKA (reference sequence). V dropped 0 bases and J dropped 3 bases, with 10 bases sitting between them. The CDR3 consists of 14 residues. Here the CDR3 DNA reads TGCAGTGCTAGAGATCAAGGGGTTACAGATACGCAGTATTTT. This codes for CSARDQGVTDTQYF.

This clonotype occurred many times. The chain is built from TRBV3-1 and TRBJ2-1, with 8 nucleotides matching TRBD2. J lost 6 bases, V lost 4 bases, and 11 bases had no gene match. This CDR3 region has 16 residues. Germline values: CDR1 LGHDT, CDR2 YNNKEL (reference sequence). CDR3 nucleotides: TGTGCCAGCAGCCCATATCGGGCGGGAGGCCGCAATGAGCAGTTCTTC. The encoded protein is CASSPYRAGGRNEQFF.

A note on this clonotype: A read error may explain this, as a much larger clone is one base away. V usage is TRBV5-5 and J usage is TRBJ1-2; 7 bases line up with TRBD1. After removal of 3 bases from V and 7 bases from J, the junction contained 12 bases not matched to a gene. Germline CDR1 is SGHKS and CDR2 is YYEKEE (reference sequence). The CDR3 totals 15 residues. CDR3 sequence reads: CASSWGGGNSCGYTF. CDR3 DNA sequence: TGTGCCAGCAGCTGGGGAGGGGGCAATAGCTGTGGCTACACCTTC.

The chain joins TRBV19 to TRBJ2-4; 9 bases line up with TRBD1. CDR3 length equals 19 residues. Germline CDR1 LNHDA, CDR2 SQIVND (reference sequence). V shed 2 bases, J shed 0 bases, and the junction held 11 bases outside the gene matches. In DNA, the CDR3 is TGTGCCAGTAGTATACCTCGGGACAGGGATCCTTTAGCCAAAAACATTCAGTACTTC. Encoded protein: CASSIPRDRDPLAKNIQYF. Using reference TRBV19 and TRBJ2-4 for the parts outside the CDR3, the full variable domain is DGGITQSPKYLFRKEGQNVTLSCEQNLNHDAMYWYRQDPGQGLRLIYYSQIVNDFQKGDIAEGYSVSREKKESFPLTVTSAQKNPTAFYLCASSIPRDRDPLAKNIQYFGAGTRLSVL.

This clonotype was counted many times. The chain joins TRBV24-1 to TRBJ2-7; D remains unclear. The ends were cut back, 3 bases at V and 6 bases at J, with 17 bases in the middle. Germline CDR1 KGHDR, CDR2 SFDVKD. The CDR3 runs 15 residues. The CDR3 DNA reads TGTGCCACCAGTGATCCCGGGTCCCCCGTCGGCGAGCAGTACTTC. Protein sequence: CATSDPGSPVGEQYF.

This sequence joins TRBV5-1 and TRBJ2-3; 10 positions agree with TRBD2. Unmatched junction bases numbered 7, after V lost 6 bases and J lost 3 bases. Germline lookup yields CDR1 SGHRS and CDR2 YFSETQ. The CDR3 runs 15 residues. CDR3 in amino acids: CASTETSGVTDTQYF. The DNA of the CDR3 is TGCGCCAGCACTGAAACTAGCGGGGTGACAGATACGCAGTATTTT.

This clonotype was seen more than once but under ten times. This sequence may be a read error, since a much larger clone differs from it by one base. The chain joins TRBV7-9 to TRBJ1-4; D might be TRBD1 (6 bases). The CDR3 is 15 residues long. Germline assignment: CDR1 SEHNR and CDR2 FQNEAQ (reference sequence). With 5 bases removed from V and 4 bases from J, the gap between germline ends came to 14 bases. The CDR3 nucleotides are TGTGCCAGCAGCCCGAACGGGGGCCGTAATGAAAAACTGTTTTTT. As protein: CASSPNGGRNEKLFF.

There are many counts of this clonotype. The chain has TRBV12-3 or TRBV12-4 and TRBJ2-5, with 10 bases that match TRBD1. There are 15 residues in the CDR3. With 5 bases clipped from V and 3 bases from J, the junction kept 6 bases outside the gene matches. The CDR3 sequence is CASSRVGTGEETQYF. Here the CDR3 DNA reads TGTGCCAGCAGTAGGGTGGGGACAGGGGAAGAGACCCAGTACTTC.

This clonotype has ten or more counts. CDR3: CASSFYRVAGTEAFF. The CDR3 DNA follows: TGTGCCAGCAGCTTTTACAGGGTAGCGGGGACTGAAGCTTTCTTT. The rearrangement joins TRBV5-6 to TRBJ1-1, with D tentatively TRBD1 (6 bases). The germline CDR1 and CDR2 sequences are SGHDT and YYEEEE. The CDR3 consists of 15 residues. Trimming left V 2 bases short and J 5 bases short, with 16 bases between. Combining the CDR3 with reference TRBV5-6 and TRBJ1-1 gives the whole variable domain DAGVTQSPTHLIKTRGQQVTLRCSPKSGHDTVSWYQQALGQGPQFIFQYYEEEERQRGNFPDRFSGHQFPNYSSELNVNALLLGDSALYLCASSFYRVAGTEAFFGQGTRLTVV.

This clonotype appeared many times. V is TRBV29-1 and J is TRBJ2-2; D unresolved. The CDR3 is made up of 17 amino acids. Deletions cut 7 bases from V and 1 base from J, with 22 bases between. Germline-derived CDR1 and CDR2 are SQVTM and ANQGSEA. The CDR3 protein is CSARYPLGPKNTGELFF. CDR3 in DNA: TGCAGCGCCCGATACCCCCTCGGACCGAAGAACACCGGGGAGCTGTTTTTT.

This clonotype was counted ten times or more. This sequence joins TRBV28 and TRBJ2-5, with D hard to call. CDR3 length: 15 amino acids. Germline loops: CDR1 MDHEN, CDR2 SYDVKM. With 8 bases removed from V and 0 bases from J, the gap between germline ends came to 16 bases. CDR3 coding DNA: TGTGCCAGCTCTAAGAGTGGGCGCTACCAAGAGACCCAGTACTTC. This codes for CASSKSGRYQETQYF.

The CDR3 sequence is CASSYLGLAGGGEQFF. In DNA form, the CDR3 reads TGCGCCAGCAGCTACCTAGGACTAGCGGGTGGGGGTGAGCAGTTCTTC. The V gene is TRBV5-1, the J gene TRBJ2-1; 11 bases are shared with TRBD2. This CDR3 is built from 16 residues. Trimming took 3 bases from V and 9 from J; bases not matched to a gene: 11. Germline CDR1 SGHRS, CDR2 YFSETQ.

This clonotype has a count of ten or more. CDR3: CASSAGTGLGTDTQYF. In DNA, the CDR3 is TGTGCCAGCAGTGCCGGGACAGGGCTAGGTACAGATACGCAGTATTTT. The chain uses TRBV2 and TRBJ2-3, with TRBD1 identical over 9 bases. The J segment lost 3 bases and the V segment lost 4 bases, leaving 8 bases of the junction unmatched. The CDR3 totals 16 residues. Germline V gene lookup returns CDR1 SNHLY and CDR2 FYNNEI.

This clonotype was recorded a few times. In nucleotides, the CDR3 is TGTGCCAGCAGTGATTCTCGCACCCCCCAGCCCCAGCATTTT. This translates into CASSDSRTPQPQHF. J is TRBJ1-5 and V is TRBV6-1; D unclear. V dropped 3 bases and J dropped 7 bases, with 13 bases sitting between them. Germline V gene sequence: CDR1 MNHNS, CDR2 SASEGT. This CDR3 region has 14 residues.

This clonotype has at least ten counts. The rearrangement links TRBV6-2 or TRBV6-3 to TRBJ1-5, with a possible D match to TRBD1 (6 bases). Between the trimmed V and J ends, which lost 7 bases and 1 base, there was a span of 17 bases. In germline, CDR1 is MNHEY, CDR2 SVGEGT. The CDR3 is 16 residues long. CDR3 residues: CASTTPQGTSNQPQHF. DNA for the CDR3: TGTGCCAGCACCACTCCCCAGGGGACAAGCAATCAGCCCCAGCATTTT.

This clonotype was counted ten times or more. The CDR3: CASSFIRGSYYGYTF. As DNA, the CDR3 is TGTGCCAGCAGTTTTATCAGGGGATCGTACTATGGCTACACCTTC. V usage is TRBV27 and J usage is TRBJ1-2, with D possibly matching TRBD1 (6 bases). CDR3 length: 15 residues. V gave up 3 bases and J gave up 3 bases, with 14 bases separating them. Germline values: CDR1 MNHEY, CDR2 SMNVEV (reference sequence).

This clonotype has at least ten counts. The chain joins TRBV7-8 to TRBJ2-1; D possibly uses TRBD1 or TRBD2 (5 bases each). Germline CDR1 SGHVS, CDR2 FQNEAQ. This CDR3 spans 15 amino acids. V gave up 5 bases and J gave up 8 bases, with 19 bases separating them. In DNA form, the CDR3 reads TGTGCCAGCAGCGAGGGACGATGGGGTGGTGATGAGCAGTTCTTC. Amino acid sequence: CASSEGRWGGDEQFF.

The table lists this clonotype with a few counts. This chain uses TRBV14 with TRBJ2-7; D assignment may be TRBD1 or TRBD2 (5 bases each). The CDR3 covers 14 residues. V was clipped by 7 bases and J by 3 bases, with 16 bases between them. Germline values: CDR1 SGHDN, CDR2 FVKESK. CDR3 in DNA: TGTGCCAGCACCCCTGCAGGGAGCGACTACGAGCAGTACTTC. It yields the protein CASTPAGSDYEQYF.

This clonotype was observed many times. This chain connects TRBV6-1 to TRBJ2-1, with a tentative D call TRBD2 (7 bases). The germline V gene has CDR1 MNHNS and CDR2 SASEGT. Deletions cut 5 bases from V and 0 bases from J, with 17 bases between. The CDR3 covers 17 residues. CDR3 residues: CASSFGGRGSSYNEQFF. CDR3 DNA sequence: TGTGCCAGCAGTTTTGGGGGGCGCGGGAGCTCCTACAATGAGCAGTTCTTC.